What follows are 18 T cell receptor beta chains derived from one specimen sequenced in a study of shared clonotypes between healthy human individuals (TCRdb year 2020). CD8 naive samples consisted of CD45RO-negative cells that were positively selected for CCR7, yielding a CD45RA+CCR7+ population without TemRA cells. Library generation was performed with the immunoSEQ multiplex PCR assay. Here the immuneACCESS table is served through TCRdb, limited to in-frame sequences with V and J called. Missing clones are a known gap in these copies; in checked studies unresolved V genes cover under half, and the rest lacks a known reason. This sample has roughly 890,000 clones in its table, and more than 85% of those were observed once. Clones ranked in the top ten supply 20% to 30% of the sample. The sequenced sample was naive CD8+ T cells sorted from blood. The cell subset or site label here, explained by the study, means: CD45RA+CCR7+. These receptors all stem from a man younger than 45 in good health.

The V and J genes are TRBV7-9 and TRBJ2-2, with no clear D. The CDR3 totals 14 residues. Germline CDR1 reads SEHNR; CDR2 reads FQNEAQ (reference sequence). Trimming removed 7 bases at V and 4 bases at J, with 13 bases between. The chain's CDR3 is CASTTKALTGELFF. DNA of the CDR3: TGTGCCAGCACTACAAAAGCCCTCACCGGGGAGCTGTTTTTT.

This sequence joins TRBV4-3 and TRBJ2-7; tentatively, D is TRBD1 (6 bases). Germline V gene sequence: CDR1 LGHNA, CDR2 YSLEER. The CDR3 is 13 residues long. V gave up 4 bases and J gave up 6 bases, with 13 bases separating them. Here the CDR3 DNA reads TGCGCCAGCAGCCTCCATACAGGGAGCGAGCAGTACTTC. Its protein is CASSLHTGSEQYF.

The chain carries TRBV7-9 and TRBJ1-4; D is unclear. Germline V gene sequence: CDR1 SEHNR, CDR2 FQNEAQ (reference sequence). Trimming took off 0 bases at V and 7 bases at J, with 12 bases between the two ends. This CDR3 is built from 15 residues. CDR3 in amino acids: CASSLAHPGSEKLFF. CDR3 DNA sequence: TGTGCCAGCAGCTTAGCTCACCCCGGAAGTGAAAAACTGTTTTTT.

The chain employs TRBV2 and TRBJ2-7; D might be TRBD2 (5 bases). The CDR3 is 15 residues long. With 4 bases removed from V and 0 bases from J, the gap between germline ends came to 13 bases. The germline V gene has CDR1 SNHLY and CDR2 FYNNEI. The CDR3 region has the DNA TGTGCCAGCAGTGCTAGCTGGAGACTCTCCTACGAGCAGTACTTC. Its protein is CASSASWRLSYEQYF.

The V and J genes are TRBV7-8 and TRBJ1-3; 10 positions agree with TRBD1. V lost 4 bases and J lost 4; bases outside the gene matches: 7. This CDR3 is built from 16 residues. In germline, CDR1 is SGHVS, CDR2 FQNEAQ. The CDR3 nucleotides read TGTGCCAGCAGCTCCAGACAGGGGGCGGACGGAAACACCATATATTTT. The encoded protein is CASSSRQGADGNTIYF.

The CDR3 reads CASSFGRNNEQFF. The CDR3 DNA reads as TGTGCCAGCAGTTTTGGCAGGAACAATGAGCAGTTCTTC. The chain couples TRBV27 to TRBJ2-1, with unresolved D. This CDR3 comprises 13 residues. V lost 3 bases, J lost 5 bases, and 8 bases lay in between. Germline V lookup: CDR1 MNHEY, CDR2 SMNVEV (reference sequence).

This chain links TRBV6-1 with TRBJ2-5; D may be TRBD2 (5 bases). Germline loops: CDR1 MNHNS, CDR2 SASEGT. With 5 bases removed from V and 3 bases from J, the gap between germline ends came to 13 bases. The CDR3 has 14 amino acids. CDR3 region: CASSPRTLKETQYF. Written as DNA, the CDR3 is TGTGCCAGCAGTCCCAGGACTCTTAAAGAGACCCAGTACTTC.

V gene TRBV6-5 combines with J gene TRBJ2-7, with D possibly being TRBD2 (6 bases). The germline V and J ends were trimmed by 1 base and 3 bases, with 10 bases remaining between them. This CDR3 is 14 amino acids long. In germline, CDR1 is MNHEY, CDR2 SVGAGI. CDR3 sequence reads: CASSYFPGSYEQYF. CDR3 DNA sequence: TGTGCCAGCAGTTACTTTCCCGGGAGCTACGAGCAGTACTTC.

The genes are TRBV9 and TRBJ2-2; D remains ambiguous. This CDR3 comprises 17 residues. Trimming stripped 4 bases from V and 0 bases from J, with 16 bases between. Germline values: CDR1 SGDLS, CDR2 YYNGEE. CDR3 nucleotide sequence: TGTGCCAGCAGCCACCAATTCCCAGGCTCGAACACCGGGGAGCTGTTTTTT. It translates to CASSHQFPGSNTGELFF.

The rearrangement uses TRBV10-2 and TRBJ2-7; D is possibly TRBD2 (5 bases). The V end was cut by 3 bases, the J end by 4 bases, with 16 bases between. Germline V gene data show CDR1 as WSHSY and CDR2 as SAAADI. The CDR3 sequence is 15 residues long. DNA for the CDR3: TGCGCCAGCAGTGACATAGTGTTAGGCGGGTACGAGCAGTACTTC. Protein: CASSDIVLGGYEQYF.

A note on this clone: The same CDR3 can be traced to other DNA sequences in this sample. V and J are TRBV7-9 and TRBJ1-5; D unclear. From germline, CDR1 is SEHNR and CDR2 FQNEAQ (reference sequence). V lost 5 bases and J lost 3, with 5 bases in between. This CDR3 has 12 amino acids. CDR3 region: CASSRPNQPQHF. The CDR3 DNA follows: TGTGCCAGCAGCCGACCCAATCAGCCCCAGCATTTT.

J is TRBJ2-3 and V is TRBV6-6; tentative D call: TRBD1 (6 bases). The CDR3 runs to 16 residues. The V end lost 5 bases, the J end lost 2 bases, and 17 bases lay between the germline ends. CDR1 is MNHNY and CDR2 is SVGAGI in the germline V gene (reference sequence). CDR3 loop: CASSQVFQGYTDTQYF. CDR3 nucleotide sequence: TGTGCCAGCAGTCAAGTATTCCAGGGGTACACAGATACGCAGTATTTT.

This sequence joins TRBV21-1 and TRBJ2-7; the table's TRBD2 call for D was not verified on the DNA. TRBV21-1 is given as a pseudogene. The CDR3 totals 14 residues. The CDR3: CASSIMGGVDEQYF. The CDR3 DNA reads TGTGCCAGCAGCATTATGGGGGGTGTCGACGAGCAGTACTTC.

The V and J genes are TRBV19 and TRBJ2-7; D may be TRBD2 (6 bases). There are 15 residues in the CDR3. From germline, CDR1 is LNHDA and CDR2 SQIVND (reference sequence). V was shortened by 6 bases and J by 5 bases, with 20 bases between the two germline ends. CDR3 protein: CASSELLGGPDEQYF. CDR3 bases: TGTGCCAGTAGCGAACTCTTGGGGGGACCGGACGAGCAGTACTTC.

The chain employs TRBV27 and TRBJ1-1; 7 positions agree with TRBD1. CDR1 is MNHEY, CDR2 SMNVEV, per germline (reference sequence). The CDR3 has 18 residues. After removal of 0 bases from V and 4 bases from J, the junction contained 14 bases not matched to a gene. In DNA form, the CDR3 reads TGTGCCAGCAGTTTATCGCCGGGACAGTTGGGAGTTGGCACTGAAGCTTTCTTT. Protein product: CASSLSPGQLGVGTEAFF.

V gene TRBV11-2 combines with J gene TRBJ1-1, with 9 bases identical to TRBD1. The CDR3 is made up of 14 amino acids. The germline V gene encodes CDR1 SGHAT and CDR2 FQNNGV. The V gene end was trimmed by 5 bases and the J gene end by 5 bases; junction bases not matched to a gene: 6. CDR3 in amino acids: CASSPGDRVTEAFF. In DNA, the CDR3 is TGTGCCAGCAGCCCCGGGGACAGGGTAACTGAAGCTTTCTTT.

This chain links TRBV5-6 with TRBJ2-5, with 14 nucleotides matching TRBD2. The germline CDR1 and CDR2 sequences are SGHDT and YYEEEE. Unmatched junction bases numbered 4, after V lost 7 bases and J lost 2 bases. This CDR3 spans 15 amino acids. The CDR3 loop reads CASRLAGGTQETQYF. Here the CDR3 DNA reads TGTGCCAGCCGACTAGCGGGAGGGACACAAGAGACCCAGTACTTC.

The chain recombines TRBV7-9 with TRBJ1-2; maybe TRBD1 (6 bases). This CDR3 contains 15 residues. The germline CDR1 and CDR2 sequences are SEHNR and FQNEAQ (reference sequence). V lost 1 base, J lost 6 bases, and 15 bases lay in between. The CDR3 is CASSLDRVWFDGYTF. CDR3 nucleotide sequence: TGTGCCAGCAGCTTAGACAGGGTTTGGTTTGATGGCTACACCTTC.